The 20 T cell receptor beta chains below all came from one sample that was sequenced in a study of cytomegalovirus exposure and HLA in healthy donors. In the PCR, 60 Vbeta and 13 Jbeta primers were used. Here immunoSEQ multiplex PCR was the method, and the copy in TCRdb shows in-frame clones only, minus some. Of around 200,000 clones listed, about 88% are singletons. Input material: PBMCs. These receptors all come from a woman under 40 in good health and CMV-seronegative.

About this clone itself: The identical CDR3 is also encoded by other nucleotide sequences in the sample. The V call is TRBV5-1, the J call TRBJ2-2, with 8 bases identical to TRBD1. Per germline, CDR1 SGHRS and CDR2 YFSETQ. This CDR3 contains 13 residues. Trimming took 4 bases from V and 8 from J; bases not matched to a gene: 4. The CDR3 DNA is TGCGCCAGCAGCCGAGGGACAGGTGGGGAGCTGTTTTTT. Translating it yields CASSRGTGGELFF.

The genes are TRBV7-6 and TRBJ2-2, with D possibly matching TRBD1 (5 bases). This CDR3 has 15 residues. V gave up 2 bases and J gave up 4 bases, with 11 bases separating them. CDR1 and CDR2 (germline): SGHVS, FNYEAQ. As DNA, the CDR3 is TGTGCCAGCAGCTTAAGGCAGGGCGGCACCGGGGAGCTGTTTTTT. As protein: CASSLRQGGTGELFF.

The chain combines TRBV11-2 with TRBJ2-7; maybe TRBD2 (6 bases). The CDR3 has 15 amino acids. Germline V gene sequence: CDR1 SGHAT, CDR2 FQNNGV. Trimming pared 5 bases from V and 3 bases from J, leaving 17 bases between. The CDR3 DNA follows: TGTGCCAGCAGCGACTCTTGGGGCGGGAACTACGAGCAGTACTTC. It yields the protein CASSDSWGGNYEQYF. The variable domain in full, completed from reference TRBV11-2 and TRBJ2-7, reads EAGVAQSPRYKIIEKRQSVAFWCNPISGHATLYWYQQILGQGPKLLIQFQNNGVVDDSQLPKDRFSAERLKGVDSTLKIQPAKLEDSAVYLCASSDSWGGNYEQYFGPGTRLTVT.

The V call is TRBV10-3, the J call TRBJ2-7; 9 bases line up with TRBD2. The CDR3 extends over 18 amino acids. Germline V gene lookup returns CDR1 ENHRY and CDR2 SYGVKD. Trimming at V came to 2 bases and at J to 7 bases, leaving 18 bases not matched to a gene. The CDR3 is CAISEPSPLAGTLREQYF. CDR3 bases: TGTGCCATCAGTGAGCCGAGTCCTCTAGCGGGGACCCTTCGGGAGCAGTACTTC.

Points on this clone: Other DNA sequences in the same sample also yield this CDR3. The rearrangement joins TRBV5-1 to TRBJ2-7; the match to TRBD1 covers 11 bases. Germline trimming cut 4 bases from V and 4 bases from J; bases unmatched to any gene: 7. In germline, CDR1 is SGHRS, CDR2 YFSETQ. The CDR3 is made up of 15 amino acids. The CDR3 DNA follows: TGCGCCAGCAGCCTAGGACAGGGGGCACAGTACGAGCAGTACTTC. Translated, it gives CASSLGQGAQYEQYF.

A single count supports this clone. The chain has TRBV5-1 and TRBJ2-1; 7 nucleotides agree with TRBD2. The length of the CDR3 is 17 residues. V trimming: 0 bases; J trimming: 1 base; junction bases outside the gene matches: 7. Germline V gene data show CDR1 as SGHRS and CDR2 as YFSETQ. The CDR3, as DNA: TGCGCCAGCAGCTTGGTGTTAGCGGGTGGGTCCTACAATGAGCAGTTCTTC. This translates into CASSLVLAGGSYNEQFF.

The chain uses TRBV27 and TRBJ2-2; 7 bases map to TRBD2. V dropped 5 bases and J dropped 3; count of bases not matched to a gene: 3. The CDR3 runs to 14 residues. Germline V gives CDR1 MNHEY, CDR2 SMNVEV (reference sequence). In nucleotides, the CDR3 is TGTGCCAGCAGTAAGCGGGGATACACCGGGGAGCTGTTTTTT. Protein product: CASSKRGYTGELFF.

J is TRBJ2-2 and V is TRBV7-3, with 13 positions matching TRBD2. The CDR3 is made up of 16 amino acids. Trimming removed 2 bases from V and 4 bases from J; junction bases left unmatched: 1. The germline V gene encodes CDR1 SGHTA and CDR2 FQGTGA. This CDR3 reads CASSLGLAGATGELFF. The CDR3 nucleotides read TGTGCCAGCAGCTTAGGACTAGCGGGAGCCACCGGGGAGCTGTTTTTT.

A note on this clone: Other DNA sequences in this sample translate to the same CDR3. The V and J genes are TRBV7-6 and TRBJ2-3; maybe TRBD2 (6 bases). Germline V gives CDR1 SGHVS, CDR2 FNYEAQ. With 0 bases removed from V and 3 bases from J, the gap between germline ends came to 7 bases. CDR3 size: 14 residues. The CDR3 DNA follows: TGTGCCAGCAGCTTAGCGGAGGGGACAGATACGCAGTATTTT. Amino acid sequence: CASSLAEGTDTQYF. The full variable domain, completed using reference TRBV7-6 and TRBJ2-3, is GAGVSQSPRYKVTKRGQDVALRCDPISGHVSLYWYRQALGQGPEFLTYFNYEAQQDKSGLPNDRFSAERPEGSISTLTIQRTEQRDSAMYRCASSLAEGTDTQYFGPGTRLTVL.

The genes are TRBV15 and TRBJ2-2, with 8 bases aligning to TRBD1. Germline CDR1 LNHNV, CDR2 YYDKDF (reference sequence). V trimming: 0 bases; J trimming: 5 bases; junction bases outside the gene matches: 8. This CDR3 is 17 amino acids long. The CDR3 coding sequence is TGTGCCACCAGCAGAGAAGGCCAGGGGGCGCGGACCGGGGAGCTGTTTTTT. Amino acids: CATSREGQGARTGELFF.

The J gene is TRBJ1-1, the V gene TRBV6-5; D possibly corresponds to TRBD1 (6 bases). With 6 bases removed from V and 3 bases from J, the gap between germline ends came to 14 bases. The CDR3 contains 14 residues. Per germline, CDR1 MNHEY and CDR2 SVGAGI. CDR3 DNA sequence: TGTGCCAGCAGCCGCGACAGGTTGGACACTGAAGCTTTCTTT. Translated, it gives CASSRDRLDTEAFF.

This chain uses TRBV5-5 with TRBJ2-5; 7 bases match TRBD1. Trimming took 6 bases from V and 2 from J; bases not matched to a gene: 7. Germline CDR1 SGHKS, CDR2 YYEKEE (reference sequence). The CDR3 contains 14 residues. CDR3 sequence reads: CASIHETGQETQYF. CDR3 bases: TGTGCCAGCATCCACGAGACAGGGCAAGAGACCCAGTACTTC.

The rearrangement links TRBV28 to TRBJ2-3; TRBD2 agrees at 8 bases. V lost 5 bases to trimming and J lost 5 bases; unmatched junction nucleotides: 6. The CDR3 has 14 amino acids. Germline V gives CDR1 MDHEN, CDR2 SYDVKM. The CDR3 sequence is CASSVAGMGDTQYF. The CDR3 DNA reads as TGTGCCAGCAGTGTAGCGGGAATGGGAGATACGCAGTATTTT.

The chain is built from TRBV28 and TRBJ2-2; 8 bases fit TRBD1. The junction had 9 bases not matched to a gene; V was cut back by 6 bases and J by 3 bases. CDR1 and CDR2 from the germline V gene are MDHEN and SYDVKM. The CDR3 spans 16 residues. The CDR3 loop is CASRGPRQGYTGELFF. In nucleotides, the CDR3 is TGTGCCAGCAGAGGCCCGAGACAGGGGTACACCGGGGAGCTGTTTTTT. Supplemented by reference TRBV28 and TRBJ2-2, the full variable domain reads DVKVTQSSRYLVKRTGEKVFLECVQDMDHENMFWYRQDPGLGLRLIYFSYDVKMKEKGDIPEGYSVSREKKERFSLILESASTNQTSMYLCASRGPRQGYTGELFFGEGSRLTVL.

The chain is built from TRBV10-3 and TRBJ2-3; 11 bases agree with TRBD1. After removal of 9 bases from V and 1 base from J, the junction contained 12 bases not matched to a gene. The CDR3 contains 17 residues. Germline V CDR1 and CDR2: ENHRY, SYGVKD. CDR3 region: CAIQPGQGEGGTDTQYF. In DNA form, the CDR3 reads TGTGCCATTCAACCGGGACAGGGGGAAGGTGGCACAGATACGCAGTATTTT.

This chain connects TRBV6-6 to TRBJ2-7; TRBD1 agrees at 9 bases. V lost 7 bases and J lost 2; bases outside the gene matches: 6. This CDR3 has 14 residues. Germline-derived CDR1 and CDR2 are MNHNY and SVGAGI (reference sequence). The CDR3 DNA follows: TGTGCCAGCACCCCCGGGACAGGGACCTACGAGCAGTACTTC. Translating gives CASTPGTGTYEQYF.

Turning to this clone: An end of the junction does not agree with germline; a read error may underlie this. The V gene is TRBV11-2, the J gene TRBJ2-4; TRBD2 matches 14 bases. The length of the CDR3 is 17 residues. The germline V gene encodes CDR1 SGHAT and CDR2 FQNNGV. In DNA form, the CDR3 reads TGTGCCAGCAGCTTCTCTTTGGGGACTAGCGGGAGAGGGAGGGAGGTATTC. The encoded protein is CASSFSLGTSGRGREVF.

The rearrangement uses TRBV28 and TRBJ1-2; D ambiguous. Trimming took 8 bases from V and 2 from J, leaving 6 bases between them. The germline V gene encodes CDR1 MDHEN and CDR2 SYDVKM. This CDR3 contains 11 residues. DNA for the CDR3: TGTGCCAGCGTCGGGAACTATGGCTACACCTTC. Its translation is CASVGNYGYTF.

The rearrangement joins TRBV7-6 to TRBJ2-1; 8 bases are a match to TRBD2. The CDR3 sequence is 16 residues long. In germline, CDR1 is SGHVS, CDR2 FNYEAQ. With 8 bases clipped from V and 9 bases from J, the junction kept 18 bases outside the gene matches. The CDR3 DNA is TGTGCCAGCGAAAAGCTTGGCGGGGGGCGCCCAGGTGAGCAGTTCTTC. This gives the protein CASEKLGGGRPGEQFF. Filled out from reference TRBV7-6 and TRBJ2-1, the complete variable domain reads GAGVSQSPRYKVTKRGQDVALRCDPISGHVSLYWYRQALGQGPEFLTYFNYEAQQDKSGLPNDRFSAERPEGSISTLTIQRTEQRDSAMYRCASEKLGGGRPGEQFFGPGTRLTVL.

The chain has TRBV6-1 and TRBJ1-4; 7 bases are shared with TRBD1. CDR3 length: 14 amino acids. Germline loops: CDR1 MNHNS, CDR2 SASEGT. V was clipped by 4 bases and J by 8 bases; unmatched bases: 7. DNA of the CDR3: TGTGCCAGCAGTGGTAGGACAGGAATGGAAAAACTGTTTTTT. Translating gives CASSGRTGMEKLFF.